This T cell receptor (beta chain) was sequenced for a study of Tregs in tolerant kidney transplant recipients. Overall study results and limits: Some patients' samples used different primers over time, so nucleotide sequences weren't comparable.

The CDR3 is 13 residues long. The germline CDR1 and CDR2 sequences are LNHDA and SQIVND (reference sequence). V lost 7 bases, J lost 6 bases, and 14 bases lay in between. Profiling relied on immunoSEQ multiplex PCR, and the TCRdb table lists in-frame clones only, not all of them. The sample table sets out some 5,800 clones. As regards this clone: The antigen is undetermined. Sequencing ends 3 residues short of the CDR3 end; the germline J gene provides the rest.

The nonmyeloablative bone marrow transplants came from related graft donors, with transient mixed chimerism. Unstimulated regulatory T cells (CD4+CD25+CD127-), CD4+CD25- non-regulatory cells, CD4 and CD8 cells were FACS-sorted from thawed PBMCs. V usage is TRBV19 and J usage is TRBJ2-3, with no clear D. The source was CD8+ T cells from blood (PBMCs), collected 12 months after the transplant. This clonotype was sampled from a human patient who received a combined kidney and bone marrow transplant. A subset of T cells may come from the graft donor. CDR3 region: CASTPGGWDTQYF. The CDR3 bases that were read are TGTGCCAGTACCCCCGGCGGCTGGGATACG.